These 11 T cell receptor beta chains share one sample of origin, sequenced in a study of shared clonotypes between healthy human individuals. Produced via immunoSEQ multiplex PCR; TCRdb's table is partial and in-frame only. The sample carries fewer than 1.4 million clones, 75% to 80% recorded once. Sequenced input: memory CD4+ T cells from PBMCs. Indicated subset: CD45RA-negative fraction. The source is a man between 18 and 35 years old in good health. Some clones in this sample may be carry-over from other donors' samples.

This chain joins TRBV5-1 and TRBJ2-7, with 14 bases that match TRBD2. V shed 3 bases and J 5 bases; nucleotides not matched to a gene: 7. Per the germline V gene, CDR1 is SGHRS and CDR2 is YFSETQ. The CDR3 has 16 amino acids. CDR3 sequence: CASSSPGLAGANEQYF. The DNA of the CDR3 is TGCGCCAGCAGCTCGCCGGGACTAGCGGGAGCGAACGAGCAGTACTTC.

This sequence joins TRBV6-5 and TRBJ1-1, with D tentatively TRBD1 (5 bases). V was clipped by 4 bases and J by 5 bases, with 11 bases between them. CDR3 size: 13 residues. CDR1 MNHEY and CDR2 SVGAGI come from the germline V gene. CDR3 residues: CASSWTEGTEAFF. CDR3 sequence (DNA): TGTGCCAGCAGTTGGACCGAGGGGACTGAAGCTTTCTTT.

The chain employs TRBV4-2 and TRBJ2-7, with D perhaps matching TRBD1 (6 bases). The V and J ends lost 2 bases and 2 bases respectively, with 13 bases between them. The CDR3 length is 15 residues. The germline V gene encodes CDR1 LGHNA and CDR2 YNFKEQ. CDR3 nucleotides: TGTGCCAGCAGCCAAAAACAGGGTTCTGCCTACGAGCAGTACTTC. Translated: CASSQKQGSAYEQYF.

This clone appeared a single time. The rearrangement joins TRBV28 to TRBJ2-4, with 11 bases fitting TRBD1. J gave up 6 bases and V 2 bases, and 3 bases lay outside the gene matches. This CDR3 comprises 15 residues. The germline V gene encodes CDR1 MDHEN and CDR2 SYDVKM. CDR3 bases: TGTGCCAGCAGTTTAATGGGGACAGGGGGAAACATTCAGTACTTC. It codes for CASSLMGTGGNIQYF.

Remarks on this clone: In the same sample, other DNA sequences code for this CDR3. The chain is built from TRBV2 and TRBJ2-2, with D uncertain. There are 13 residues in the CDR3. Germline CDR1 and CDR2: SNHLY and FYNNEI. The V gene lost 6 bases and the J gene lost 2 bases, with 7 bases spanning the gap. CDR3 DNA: TGTGCCAGCAGAACTCGCAACACCGGGGAGCTGTTTTTT. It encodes CASRTRNTGELFF.

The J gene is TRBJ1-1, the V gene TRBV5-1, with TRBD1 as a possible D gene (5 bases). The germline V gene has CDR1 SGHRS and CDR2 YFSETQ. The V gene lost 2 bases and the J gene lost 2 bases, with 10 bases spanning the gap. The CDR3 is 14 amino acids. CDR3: CASSLRQPNTEAFF. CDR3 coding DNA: TGCGCCAGCAGCTTAAGACAGCCTAACACTGAAGCTTTCTTT.

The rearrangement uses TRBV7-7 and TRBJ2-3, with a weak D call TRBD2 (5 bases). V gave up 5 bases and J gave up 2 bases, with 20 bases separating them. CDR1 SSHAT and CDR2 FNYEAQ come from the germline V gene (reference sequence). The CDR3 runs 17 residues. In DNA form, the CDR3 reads TGTGCCAGCAGCCCGAGAGGGTTGCGGGCATACACAGATACGCAGTATTTT. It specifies CASSPRGLRAYTDTQYF. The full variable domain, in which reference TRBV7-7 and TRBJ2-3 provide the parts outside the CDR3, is GAGVSQSPRYKVTKRGQDVTLRCDPISSHATLYWYQQALGQGPEFLTYFNYEAQPDKSGLPSDRFSAERPEGSISTLTIQRTEQRDSAMYRCASSPRGLRAYTDTQYFGPGTRLTVL.

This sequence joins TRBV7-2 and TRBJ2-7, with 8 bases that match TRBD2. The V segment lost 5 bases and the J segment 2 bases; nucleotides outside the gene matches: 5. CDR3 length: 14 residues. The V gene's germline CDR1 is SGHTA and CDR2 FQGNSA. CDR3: CASSPTSGTYEQYF. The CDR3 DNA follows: TGTGCCAGCAGCCCTACTAGCGGAACCTACGAGCAGTACTTC.

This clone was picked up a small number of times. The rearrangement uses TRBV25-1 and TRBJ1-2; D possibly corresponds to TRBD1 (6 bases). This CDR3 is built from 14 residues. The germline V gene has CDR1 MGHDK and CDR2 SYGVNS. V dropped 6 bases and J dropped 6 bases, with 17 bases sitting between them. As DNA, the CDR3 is TGTGCCAGCAGCCGAAAGGGCAGGGGAGATGGCTACACCTTC. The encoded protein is CASSRKGRGDGYTF.

The CDR3 region is CASSLLGARSYEQYF. The CDR3 DNA follows: TGTGCCAGCAGTTTACTTGGGGCCAGGTCCTACGAGCAGTACTTC. This chain uses TRBV27 with TRBJ2-7, with D maybe TRBD1 (5 bases). The V end lost 2 bases, the J end lost 1 base, and 12 bases lay between the germline ends. From germline, CDR1 is MNHEY and CDR2 SMNVEV (reference sequence). CDR3 size: 15 residues.

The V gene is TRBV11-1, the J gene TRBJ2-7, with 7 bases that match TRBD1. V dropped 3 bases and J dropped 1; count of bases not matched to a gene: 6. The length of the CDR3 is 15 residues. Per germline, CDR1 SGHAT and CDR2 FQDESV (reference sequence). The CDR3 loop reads CASSLTGRGSYEQYF. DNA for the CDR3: TGTGCCAGCAGCTTGACTGGCAGGGGGTCCTACGAGCAGTACTTC. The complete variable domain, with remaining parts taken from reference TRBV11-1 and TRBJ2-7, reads EAEVAQSPRYKITEKSQAVAFWCDPISGHATLYWYRQILGQGPELLVQFQDESVVDDSQLPKDRFSAERLKGVDSTLKIQPAELGDSAMYLCASSLTGRGSYEQYFGPGTRLTVT.